This T cell receptor (beta chain) was sequenced during a study of CD8+ T cells in alopecia areata listed by TCRdb under 2018. Notes on the research overall: The treated patients, all with moderate-to-severe alopecia areata, were enrolled in an open-label pilot trial of oral tofacitinib given at 5 to 10 mg twice daily. RNA came from the PAXgene miRNA kit for fixed scalp, the miRNeasy kit for PBMCs, and the RNeasy kit for mouse skin. On the human side, TCRbeta sequencing was run on scalp tissue and on sorted CD4+ and CD8+ peripheral blood T cells from healthy controls and from alopecia areata patients with either patchy or totalis/universalis disease. Patients stayed on tofacitinib for 6 to 18 months and then had 6 months of follow-up off drug so that delayed response and recurrence could be assessed. The study used high-throughput TCRbeta sequencing to examine T cell clonal expansion in alopecia areata, in both the C3H/HeJ mouse model and human patients. immunoSEQ multiplex PCR using 35 Vbeta forward primers and 13 Jbeta reverse primers was used to amplify TCRbeta CDR3 regions. Scalp clonality was compared across normal scalp (n=4), patchy alopecia areata scalp (n=8), and alopecia totalis/universalis scalp (n=8). Biopsies were taken from tofacitinib-treated patients at baseline and at 4 and 24 weeks of treatment, and a later scalp biopsy was taken in several of the tofacitinib-treated patients.

Taken with the paper, the label for time point translates to: baseline before oral tofacitinib. From alopecia areata patients, peripheral blood was collected along with lesional scalp punch biopsies. PBMCs were isolated by density centrifugation and stained for CD3, CD4 and CD8, and CD4+ and CD8+ T cells were sorted on a FACSAria. General conclusions and limits of the study: Lesional scalp, especially in alopecia totalis/universalis, showed higher clonality and more expanded CD8+ clones than normal scalp, suggesting antigenic drive. Compared with mice, TCR sequences shared between patients were less clear, possibly partly because of HLA diversity across the patient population. Resident alphabeta T cells in normal human skin are also sequenced, complicating scalp TCR repertoire analysis, unlike mouse skin dominated by gammadelta T cells.

A word on this clone: Its antigen remains undetermined. Base quality data are lacking; no much larger clone is found one base away.

The library was obtained by the immunoSEQ multiplex PCR assay. RNA was extracted from all samples and reverse transcribed into cDNA as template for TCR sequencing. First-strand cDNA was synthesized using SuperScript III with a 2:1 mix of oligo-dT and random hexamers. Amplification bias was assessed with a synthetic immune receptor repertoire, and residual bias was removed computationally. In the original analysis: After raw reads were preprocessed to remove errors, the CDR3 was defined following IMGT conventions as running from the conserved cysteine to phenylalanine. Clonality was computed by normalizing Shannon entropy by log2 of the number of productive unique TCRs and subtracting the result from 1. CD4 or CD8 identity of scalp clones was inferred by cross-referencing scalp TCRbeta sequences with sorted blood CD4 and CD8 repertoires. TCRdb limited this immuneACCESS table to in-frame rearrangements with V and J called. A share of clones is missing; checked studies link under half to unresolved V genes, and the rest is unexplained. V and J calls plus clone size are reproduced from that table; the DNA served to infer D and trimming. For this sample there are roughly 200,000 clones; 50% to 70% appear just once. The ten largest account for 1.7% of the sample.

The sample in question was CD4+ T cells sorted from blood, obtained at week 0. The source is a human donor with alopecia areata.

The nucleotide sequence reads TGTGCCAGCAGCCAACAGCGGGGGGAACGGAATACGCAGTATTTT. Translated, this is CASSQQRGERNTQYF. The chain links TRBV14 with TRBJ2-3; 9 central bases correspond to TRBD2. From V the trimming removes 2 bases and from J it removes 7 bases, while the gene matches leave 7 bases of the junction unaccounted for. The CDR3 numbers 15 residues from cysteine through phenylalanine. The entry retains the CDR3 DNA only, 45 bases that are in frame from base 1. The germline V gene specifies SGHDN as CDR1 and FVKESK as CDR2.